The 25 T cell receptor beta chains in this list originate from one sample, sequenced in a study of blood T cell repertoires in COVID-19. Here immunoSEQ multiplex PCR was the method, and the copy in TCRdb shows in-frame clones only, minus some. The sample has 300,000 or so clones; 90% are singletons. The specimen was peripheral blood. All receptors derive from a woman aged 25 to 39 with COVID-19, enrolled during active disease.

CDR3 sequence (DNA): TGTGCCAGCAGTTTCTCTAACTCGGAGACCCAGTACTTC. It encodes CASSFSNSETQYF. The chain combines TRBV12-3 or TRBV12-4 with TRBJ2-5, with D uncertain. This CDR3 comprises 13 residues. The V end was cut by 3 bases, the J end by 5 bases, with 10 bases between.

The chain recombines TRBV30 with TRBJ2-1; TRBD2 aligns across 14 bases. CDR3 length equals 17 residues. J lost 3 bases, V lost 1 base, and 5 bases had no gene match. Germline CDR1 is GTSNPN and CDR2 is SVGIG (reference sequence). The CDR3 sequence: CAWSGRLAGGFYNEQFF. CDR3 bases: TGTGCCTGGAGTGGGAGACTAGCGGGGGGGTTCTACAATGAGCAGTTCTTC.

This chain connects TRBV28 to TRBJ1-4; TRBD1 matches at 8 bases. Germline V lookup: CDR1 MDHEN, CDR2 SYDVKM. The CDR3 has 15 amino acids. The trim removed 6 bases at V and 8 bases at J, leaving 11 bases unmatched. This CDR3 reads CASRGETGENEKLFF. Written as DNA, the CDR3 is TGTGCCAGCAGGGGAGAGACAGGGGAGAACGAAAAACTGTTTTTT.

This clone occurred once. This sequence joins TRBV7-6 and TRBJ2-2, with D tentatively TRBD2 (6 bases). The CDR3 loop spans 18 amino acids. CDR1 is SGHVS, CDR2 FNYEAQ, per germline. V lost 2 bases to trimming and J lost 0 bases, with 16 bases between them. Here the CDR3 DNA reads TGTGCCAGCAGCTTATGGGTCGGCGGGAACGCGAACACCGGGGAGCTGTTTTTT. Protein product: CASSLWVGGNANTGELFF.

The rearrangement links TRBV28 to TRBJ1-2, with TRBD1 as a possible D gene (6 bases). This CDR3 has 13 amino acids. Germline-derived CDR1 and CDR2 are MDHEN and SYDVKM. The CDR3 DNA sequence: TGTACGATCCTTCCGGGGACAACCTATGGCTACACCTTC. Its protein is CTILPGTTYGYTF.

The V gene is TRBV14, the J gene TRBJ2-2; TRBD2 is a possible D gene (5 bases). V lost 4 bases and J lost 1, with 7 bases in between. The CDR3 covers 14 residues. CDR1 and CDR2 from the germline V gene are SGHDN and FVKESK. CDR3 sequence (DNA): TGTGCCAGCAGCCTCCGGGGGAACACCGGGGAGCTGTTTTTT. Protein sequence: CASSLRGNTGELFF.

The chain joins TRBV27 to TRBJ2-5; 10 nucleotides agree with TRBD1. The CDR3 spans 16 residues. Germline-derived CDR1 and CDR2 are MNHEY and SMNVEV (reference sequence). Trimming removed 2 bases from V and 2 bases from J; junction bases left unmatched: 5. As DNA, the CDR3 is TGTGCCAGCAGTTTACTGGGGACAGGGGTTCAAGAGACCCAGTACTTC. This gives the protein CASSLLGTGVQETQYF.

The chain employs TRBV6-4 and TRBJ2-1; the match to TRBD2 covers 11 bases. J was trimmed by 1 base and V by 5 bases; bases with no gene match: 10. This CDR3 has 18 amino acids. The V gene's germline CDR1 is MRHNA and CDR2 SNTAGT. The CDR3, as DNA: TGTGCCAGCAGTCGGGGGACTAGCGGTACAACGTCCTACAATGAGCAGTTCTTC. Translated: CASSRGTSGTTSYNEQFF.

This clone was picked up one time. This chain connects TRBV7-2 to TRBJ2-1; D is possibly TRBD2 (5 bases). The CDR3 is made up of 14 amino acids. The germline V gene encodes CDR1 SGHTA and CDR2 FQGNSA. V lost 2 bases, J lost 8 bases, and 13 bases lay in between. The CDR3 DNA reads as TGTGCCAGCAGCTTATTTCAGATTAGCGATGAGCAGTTCTTC. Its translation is CASSLFQISDEQFF.

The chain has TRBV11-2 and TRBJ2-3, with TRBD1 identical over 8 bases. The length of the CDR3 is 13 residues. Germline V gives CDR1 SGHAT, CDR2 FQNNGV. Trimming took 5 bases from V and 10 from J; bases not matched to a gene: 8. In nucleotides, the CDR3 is TGTGCCAGCAGCGTTGGGGAGGACAGGGCGCAGTATTTT. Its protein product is CASSVGEDRAQYF.

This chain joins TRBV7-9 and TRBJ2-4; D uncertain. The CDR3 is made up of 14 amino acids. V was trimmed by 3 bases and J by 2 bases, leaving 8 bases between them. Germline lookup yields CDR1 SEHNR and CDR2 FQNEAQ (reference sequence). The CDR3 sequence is CASSFIGSKNIQYF. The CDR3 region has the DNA TGTGCCAGCAGCTTTATCGGGTCCAAAAACATTCAGTACTTC. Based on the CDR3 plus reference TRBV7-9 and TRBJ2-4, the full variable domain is DTGVSQNPRHKITKRGQNVTFRCDPISEHNRLYWYRQTLGQGPEFLTYFQNEAQLEKSRLLSDRFSAERPKGSFSTLEIQRTEQGDSAMYLCASSFIGSKNIQYFGAGTRLSVL.

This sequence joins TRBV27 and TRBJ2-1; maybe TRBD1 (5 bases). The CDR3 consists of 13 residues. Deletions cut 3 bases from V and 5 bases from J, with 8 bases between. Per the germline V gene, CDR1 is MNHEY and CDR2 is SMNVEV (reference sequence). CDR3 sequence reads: CASSFGRDNEQFF. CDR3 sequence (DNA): TGTGCCAGCAGTTTCGGCAGGGACAATGAGCAGTTCTTC.

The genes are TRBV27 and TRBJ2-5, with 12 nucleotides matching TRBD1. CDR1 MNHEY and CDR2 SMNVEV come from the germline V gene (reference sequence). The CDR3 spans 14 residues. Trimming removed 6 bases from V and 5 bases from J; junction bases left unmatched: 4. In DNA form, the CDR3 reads TGTGCCAGCAGGGGACAGGGGGCATGGGAGACCCAGTACTTC. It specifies CASRGQGAWETQYF.

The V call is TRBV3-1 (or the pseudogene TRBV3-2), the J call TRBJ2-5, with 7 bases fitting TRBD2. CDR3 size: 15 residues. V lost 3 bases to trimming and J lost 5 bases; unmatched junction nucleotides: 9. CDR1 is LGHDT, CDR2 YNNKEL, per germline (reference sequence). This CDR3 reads CASSQAGEGAETQYF. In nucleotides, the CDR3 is TGTGCCAGCAGCCAGGCGGGAGAGGGCGCGGAGACCCAGTACTTC.

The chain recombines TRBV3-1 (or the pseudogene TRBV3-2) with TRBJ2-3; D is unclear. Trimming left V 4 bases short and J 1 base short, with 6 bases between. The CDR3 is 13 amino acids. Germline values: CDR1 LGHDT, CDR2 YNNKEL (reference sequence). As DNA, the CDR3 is TGTGCCAGCAGCCTTTCTCGCACAGATACGCAGTATTTT. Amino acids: CASSLSRTDTQYF.

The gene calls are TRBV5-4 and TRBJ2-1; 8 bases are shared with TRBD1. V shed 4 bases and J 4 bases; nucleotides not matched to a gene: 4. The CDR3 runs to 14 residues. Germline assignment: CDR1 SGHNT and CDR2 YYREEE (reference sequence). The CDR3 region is CASSPRDRYNEQFF. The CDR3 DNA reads TGTGCCAGCAGCCCGAGGGACAGGTACAATGAGCAGTTCTTC.

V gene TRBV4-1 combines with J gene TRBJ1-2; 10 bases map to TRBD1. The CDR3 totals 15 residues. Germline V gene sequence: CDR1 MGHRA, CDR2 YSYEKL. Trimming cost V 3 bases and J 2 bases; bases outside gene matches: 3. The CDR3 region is CASSQGQGNNYGYTF. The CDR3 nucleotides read TGCGCCAGCAGCCAGGGACAGGGGAACAACTATGGCTACACCTTC.

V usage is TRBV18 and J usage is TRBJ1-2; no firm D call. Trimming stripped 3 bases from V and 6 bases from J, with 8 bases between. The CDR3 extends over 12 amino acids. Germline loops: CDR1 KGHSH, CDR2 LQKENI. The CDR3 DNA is TGTGCCAGCTCACCGTTTAGAGATGGCTACACCTTC. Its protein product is CASSPFRDGYTF. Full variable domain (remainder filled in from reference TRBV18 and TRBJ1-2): NAGVMQNPRHLVRRRGQEARLRCSPMKGHSHVYWYRQLPEEGLKFMVYLQKENIIDESGMPKERFSAEFPKEGPSILRIQQVVRGDSAAYFCASSPFRDGYTFGSGTRLTVV.

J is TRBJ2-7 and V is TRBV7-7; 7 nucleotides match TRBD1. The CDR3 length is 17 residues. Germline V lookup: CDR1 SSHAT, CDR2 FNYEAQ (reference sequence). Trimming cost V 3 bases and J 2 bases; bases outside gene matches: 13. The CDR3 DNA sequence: TGTGCCAGCAGCTTGGGGGATGTCGGGACAGCAACCTACGAGCAGTACTTC. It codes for CASSLGDVGTATYEQYF.

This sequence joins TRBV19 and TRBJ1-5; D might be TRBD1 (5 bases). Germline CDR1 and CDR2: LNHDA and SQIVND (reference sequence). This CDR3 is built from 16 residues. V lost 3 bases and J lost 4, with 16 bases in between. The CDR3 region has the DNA TGTGCCAGTAGTATTGGTGACAGTCTATTGAATCAGCCCCAGCATTTT. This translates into CASSIGDSLLNQPQHF.

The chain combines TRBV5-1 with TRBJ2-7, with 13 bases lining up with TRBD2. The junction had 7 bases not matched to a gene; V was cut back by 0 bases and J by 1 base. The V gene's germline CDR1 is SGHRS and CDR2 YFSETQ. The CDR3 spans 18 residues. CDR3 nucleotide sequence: TGCGCCAGCAGCTTGGCAGGACTAGCGGGAGCCCCTTCCTACGAGCAGTACTTC. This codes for CASSLAGLAGAPSYEQYF.

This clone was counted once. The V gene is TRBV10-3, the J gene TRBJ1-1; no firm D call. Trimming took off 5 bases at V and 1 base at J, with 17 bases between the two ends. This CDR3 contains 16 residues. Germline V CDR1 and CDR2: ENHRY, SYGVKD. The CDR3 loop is CAISTYSSGPNTEAFF. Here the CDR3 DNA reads TGTGCCATCAGTACTTATTCGTCAGGCCCGAACACTGAAGCTTTCTTT.

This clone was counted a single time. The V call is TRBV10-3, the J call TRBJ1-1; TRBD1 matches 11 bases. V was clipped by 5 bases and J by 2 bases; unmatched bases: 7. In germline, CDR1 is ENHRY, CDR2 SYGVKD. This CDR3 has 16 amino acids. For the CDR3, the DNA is TGTGCCATCAGTACCGGACAGGGGGCGGTCAACACTGAAGCTTTCTTT. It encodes CAISTGQGAVNTEAFF.

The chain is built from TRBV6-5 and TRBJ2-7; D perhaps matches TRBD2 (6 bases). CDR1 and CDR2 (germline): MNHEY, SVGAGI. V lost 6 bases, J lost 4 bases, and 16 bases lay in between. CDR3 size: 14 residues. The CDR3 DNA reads TGTGCCAGCAGGGGGGGAAGCACAGGTTACGAGCAGTACTTC. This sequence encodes CASRGGSTGYEQYF.

CDR3 nucleotides: TGTGCCAGCTCACCAGGGCGCTCCTACGAGCAGTACTTC. Encoded protein: CASSPGRSYEQYF. V gene TRBV18 combines with J gene TRBJ2-7; D is undetermined. The CDR3 loop spans 13 amino acids. Per the germline V gene, CDR1 is KGHSH and CDR2 is LQKENI. V lost 2 bases and J lost 0, with 5 bases in between.